The clone carrying this T cell receptor beta chain appeared a single time. This sample stems from a study of cytomegalovirus exposure and HLA in healthy donors. The CDR3 sequence is 15 residues long. Germline V gene lookup returns CDR1 KGHSH and CDR2 LQKENI. V lost 0 bases to trimming and J lost 1 base, with 9 bases between them. Clones were read by immunoSEQ multiplex PCR, and TCRdb kept only the in-frame ones, dropping some. The table includes 59,000 or so clones, roughly 89% detected once. The sequencing input was PBMCs. This receptor was taken from a woman aged 18-29 years in good health and CMV-seronegative. The chain recombines TRBV18 with TRBJ1-1; a possible D gene is TRBD1 (5 bases). CDR3 amino acids: CASSPPGQQNTEAFF. CDR3 DNA: TGTGCCAGCTCACCACCGGGGCAGCAGAACACTGAAGCTTTCTTT.